A single sample gave rise to the 5 T cell receptor beta chains below, sequenced in a study of spatial heterogeneity in lung cancer. In TCRdb, the 5' RACE reads were re-called with MiXCR into one record per CDR3 protein. Among 25,000 or so distinct CDR3 sequences, roughly 5% were seen once, and the ten largest hold roughly 24%. Time point denoted: blood at routine non-recurrence follow-up after resection. The input for sequencing was PBMCs, taken at follow-up. Every receptor here comes from a female donor with early-stage non-small cell lung cancer.

As regards this clonotype: This may be a read error, as it is one base from a much larger clone. This chain uses TRBV2 with TRBJ1-4; D is unresolved. The CDR3 is made up of 12 amino acids. Germline CDR1 reads SNHLY; CDR2 reads FYNNEI. CDR3 DNA sequence: TGTGTCAGCACGTCGACGGATGAAAAACTGTTTTTT. Translating gives CVSTSTDEKLFF.

Worth noting for this clonotype: A much larger clone differs from this one at a single base, so this may be a read error. The chain combines TRBV12-3 or TRBV12-4 with TRBJ2-1; D is ambiguous. This CDR3 spans 15 amino acids. The ends were cut back, 5 bases at V and 5 bases at J, with 16 bases in the middle. CDR3 region: CASSPLAEANNEQFF. In DNA form, the CDR3 reads TGTGCCAGCAGTCCCCTGGCGGAAGCGAACAATGAGCAGTTCTTC.

This clonotype was counted at least ten times. J is TRBJ1-6 and V is TRBV19; D is unresolved. This CDR3 region has 15 residues. Trimming left V 3 bases short and J 0 bases short, with 6 bases between. In germline, CDR1 is LNHDA, CDR2 SQIVND (reference sequence). This CDR3 reads CASSMESSYNSPLHF. The CDR3 DNA follows: TGTGCCAGTAGTATGGAGAGCTCCTATAATTCACCCCTCCACTTT. Looking up the rest from reference TRBV19 and TRBJ1-6 gives the full variable domain: DGGITQSPKYLFRKEGQNVTLSCEQNLNHDAMYWYRQDPGQGLRLIYYSQIVNDFQKGDIAEGYSVSREKKESFPLTVTSAQKNPTAFYLCASSMESSYNSPLHFGNGTRLTVT.

This clonotype has ten or more counts. The chain links TRBV4-3 to TRBJ1-3; TRBD1 matches 7 bases. This CDR3 region has 16 residues. Germline CDR1 reads LGHNA; CDR2 reads YSLEER. J lost 2 bases, V lost 0 bases, and 4 bases had no gene match. CDR3 DNA: TGCGCCAGCAGCCAAGATTCCCAGGGGGCTGGAAACACCATATATTTT. Its protein is CASSQDSQGAGNTIYF.

This clonotype was detected a few times. The chain is built from TRBV2 and TRBJ2-7, with a weak D call TRBD1 (6 bases). V dropped 5 bases and J dropped 0 bases, with 8 bases sitting between them. Per the germline V gene, CDR1 is SNHLY and CDR2 is FYNNEI. The CDR3 extends over 13 amino acids. The CDR3 is CASSLQGSYEQYF. DNA for the CDR3: TGTGCCAGCAGTCTACAGGGCTCCTACGAGCAGTACTTC.